This is a list of T cell receptor beta chains from one sample in a study of blood T cell repertoires in COVID-19. The repertoire was sequenced with immunoSEQ multiplex PCR; TCRdb's copy has only in-frame clones and lacks some. This table has approximately 500,000 clones, roughly 87% appearing once. The sample taken for sequencing was peripheral blood. Receptors were obtained from a man aged 18 to 29 with COVID-19, enrolled during active disease. The CDR3 runs from the conserved cysteine through the conserved F or W. A D gene is named only where the DNA matches it firmly. The size entry is marked missing in some rows and otherwise reads once, few, many or a size class.

>TRBV12-3/TRBV12-4|TRBJ1-2|NA|once
TGTGCCAGCAGTTTATCAGGGGGCTACACCTTC
CASSLSGGYTF
>TRBV28|TRBJ1-6|TRBD1|NA
TGTGCCAGCAGAATCGGGACAGCACATAATTCACCCCTCCACTTT
CASRIGTAHNSPLHF
>TRBV12-3/TRBV12-4|TRBJ2-5|TRBD2|NA
TGTGCCAGCAGACTAGCGAGAGAGACCCAGTACTTC
CASRLARETQYF
>TRBV2|TRBJ2-4|TRBD1|NA
TGTGCCAGCAGTCCGGGACAGGAAAACATTCAGTACTTC
CASSPGQENIQYF
>TRBV29-1|TRBJ2-3|NA|NA
TGCAGCGTTGAAGATGGAGCCGATACGCAGTATTTT
CSVEDGADTQYF
>TRBV5-4|TRBJ2-2|TRBD1|NA
TGTGCCAGCAGCACGACAGGGGTGGGCGGGGAGCTGTTTTTT
CASSTTGVGGELFF
>TRBV5-1|TRBJ1-4|NA|NA
TGCGCCAGCAGCGATTCAGGGTGGCCTAATGAAAAACTGTTTTTT
CASSDSGWPNEKLFF
>TRBV27|TRBJ2-7|NA|NA
TGTGCCAGCAGTTTATTCCAGGGTGGTTACGAGCAGTACTTC
CASSLFQGGYEQYF
>TRBV30|TRBJ2-7|NA|NA
TGTGCCTGGAGTGTCGGGAGCTCCTACGAGCAGTACTTC
CAWSVGSSYEQYF
>TRBV5-1|TRBJ2-1|TRBD2|NA
TGCGCCAGCAGCTTGTGGCTAGCGGGAGGCTCCTACAATGAGCAGTTCTTC
CASSLWLAGGSYNEQFF
>TRBV18|TRBJ2-7|NA|NA
TGTGCCAGCTCACCTCTCAGCGCCGGTAGCTCCTACGAGCAGTACTTC
CASSPLSAGSSYEQYF
>TRBV19|TRBJ1-2|TRBD1|NA
TGTGCCAGTAGTATAGAGACGACAGGGGGCGTTGGCTACACCTTC
CASSIETTGGVGYTF
>TRBV6-1|TRBJ2-2|NA|NA
TGTGCCAGCAGTGAATTTCGGGGCGGGGAGCTGTTTTTT
CASSEFRGGELFF
>TRBV15|TRBJ2-2|TRBD1|NA
TGTGCCACCAGCGACAGGGGTGGCGGGGAGCTGTTTTTT
CATSDRGGGELFF
>TRBV7-2|TRBJ1-4|NA|NA
TGTGCCAGCAGCTGGTACTCCGGAGCTAATGAAAAACTGTTTTTT
CASSWYSGANEKLFF
>TRBV24-1|TRBJ2-2|NA|NA
TGTGCCACCACCAAGGGTCAGGGATCCACCGGGGAGCTGTTTTTT
CATTKGQGSTGELFF
>TRBV28|TRBJ1-4|NA|NA
TGTGCCAGCAATTCTGCAGGGCTCAATGAAAAACTGTTTTTT
CASNSAGLNEKLFF
>TRBV6-5|TRBJ2-7|NA|NA
TGTGCCAGCAGAGTTCTGGGCCGACCCTACGAGCAGTACTTC
CASRVLGRPYEQYF
>TRBV15|TRBJ2-5|NA|NA
TGTGCCACCAGCAGAGATTCCAGGGAGACCCAGTACTTC
CATSRDSRETQYF
>TRBV27|TRBJ2-6|NA|NA
TGTGCCAGCAGTTTATCCGGCAGGGGCATATCTGGGGCCAACGTCCTGACTTTC
CASSLSGRGISGANVLTF
>TRBV18|TRBJ2-1|NA|NA
TGTGCCAGCTCACCACCGGGGGGCTCCTACAATGAGCAGTTCTTC
CASSPPGGSYNEQFF
>TRBV27|TRBJ1-1|NA|NA
TGTGCCAGCAGAGCCCTCATAAACACTGAAGCTTTCTTT
CASRALINTEAFF
>TRBV7-9|TRBJ2-2|NA|NA
TGTGCCAGCAGCTTAAATACTCGAAACACCGGGGAGCTGTTTTTT
CASSLNTRNTGELFF
>TRBV18|TRBJ2-1|NA|NA
TGTGCCAGCAACGAGGGCTCCTACAATGAGCAGTTCTTC
CASNEGSYNEQFF
>TRBV2|TRBJ2-5|TRBD2|NA
TGTGCCAGCAGAAGGACTGGGGCCGGGGGGGCCCAGTACTTC
CASRRTGAGGAQYF
>TRBV19|TRBJ2-7|NA|NA
TGTGCCAGTAGTATGCAGGGTGCGTACGAGCAGTACTTC
CASSMQGAYEQYF
>TRBV6-5|TRBJ1-1|NA|NA
TGTGCCAGCACGGGTTTTATATCCAGGGGCACTGAAGCTTTCTTT
CASTGFISRGTEAFF
>TRBV5-1|TRBJ2-1|NA|NA
TGCGCCAGCAGCTCAAGGACTCATAGCTCCTACAATGAGCAGTTCTTC
CASSSRTHSSYNEQFF
>TRBV14|TRBJ1-1|TRBD1|NA
TGTGCCAGCAGCCCAGGCAGGGGGGTATATGAAGCTTTCTTT
CASSPGRGVYEAFF
>TRBV15|TRBJ2-3|NA|NA
TGTGCCACCAGCATTAGCGGACTTAACACAGATACGCAGTATTTT
CATSISGLNTDTQYF
>TRBV5-8|TRBJ1-4|TRBD1|NA
TGTGCCAGCAGCTTACAGGGGGCCGGGAATGAAAAACTGTTTTTT
CASSLQGAGNEKLFF